This TCR beta chain was retrieved from a study of T cells after yellow fever vaccination. The study, taken as a whole, reports: FACS-sorted repertoires could harbor abundant contaminating bulk-population clonotypes. A small share of clonotypes appeared in both CD4 and CD8 compartments.

This clonotype has just a few counts. Its antigen is not known. It was through 5'RACE template switching that TCR cDNA was made, with a universal primer site and UMIs added. Via MiXCR, TCRdb re-called the 5' RACE reads, giving one row per CDR3 protein. This sample has about 160,000 distinct CDR3 sequences; almost 7% occur once, and the top ten carry approximately 2.5%. Germline CDR1 and CDR2: SGHNT and YYREEE (reference sequence). Trimming took off 1 base at V and 7 bases at J, with 5 bases between the two ends. This CDR3 is 12 amino acids long. This specimen was CD4+ T cells sorted from PBMCs, taken 5 days after the first yellow fever vaccination. The clonotype comes from a man aged 18 to 29 who received the YFV17D yellow fever vaccine. The V gene is TRBV5-4, the J gene TRBJ2-2; D unresolved. The chain's CDR3 is CASSLYFGELFF. CDR3 nucleotide sequence: TGTGCCAGCAGCTTGTACTTCGGGGAGCTGTTTTTT.